Sequencing of this T cell receptor (beta chain) was carried out in a study of technical replicates of blood from several donors. CDR3 length equals 14 residues. The germline V gene encodes CDR1 SNHLY and CDR2 FYNNEI. Deletions cut 5 bases from V and 2 bases from J, with 12 bases between. Some clones are missing from TCRdb's copy, which holds only in-frame ones; the method was immunoSEQ multiplex PCR. The sample consists of about 60,000 clones, approximately 84% of them appearing once. The genes are TRBV2 and TRBJ1-1; a weak D match, TRBD1 (6 bases). Sequencing was carried out using PBMCs. This TCR was recovered from a human donor in good health. Some clones in this sample may be carry-over from other donors' samples. In nucleotides, the CDR3 is TGTGCCAGCAGTATTTACAGGGCTAACACTGAAGCTTTCTTT. Protein: CASSIYRANTEAFF.